These T cell receptor beta chains were read from a single sample in a study of blood T cell repertoires in COVID-19. TCRdb's table, derived via immunoSEQ multiplex PCR, lists solely in-frame clones and lacks some. The sample holds around 170,000 clones; 84% are singletons and the top ten take about 8%. Sample: PBMCs or T cells enriched from blood (not recorded which). These receptors were collected from a woman aged 45 to 65 who had recovered from COVID-19. CDR3s include the opening cysteine and the closing phenylalanine or tryptophan. Each record gives: J gene, V gene, clone size, D gene, CDR3 protein, CDR3 DNA. A D gene is named only where the DNA matches it firmly. Clone size, where shown, is once, few, many, or a class for clones that have expanded.

J: TRBJ2-5; V: TRBV19; size: .; D: TRBD2; CDR3: CASSISTGGQETQYF; DNA: TGTGCCAGTAGTATTTCCACGGGGGGGCAAGAGACCCAGTACTTC
J: TRBJ1-1; V: TRBV2; size: .; D: .; CDR3: CASSVLNTEAFF; DNA: TGTGCCAGCAGTGTATTGAACACTGAAGCTTTCTTT
J: TRBJ2-4; V: TRBV20-1; size: .; D: .; CDR3: CSAGDPVAKNIQYF; DNA: TGCAGTGCTGGTGACCCCGTAGCCAAAAACATTCAGTACTTC
J: TRBJ1-6; V: TRBV15; size: .; D: .; CDR3: CATSGGVSPLHF; DNA: TGTGCCACCAGCGGGGGGGTTTCACCCCTCCACTTT
J: TRBJ1-4; V: TRBV5-1; size: .; D: TRBD1; CDR3: CASSSNRGANEKLFF; DNA: TGCGCCAGCAGCTCAAACAGGGGGGCTAATGAAAAACTGTTTTTT
J: TRBJ2-7; V: TRBV5-4; size: .; D: .; CDR3: CASSLGDSRRGEQYF; DNA: TGTGCCAGCAGCTTGGGCGACTCCCGCCGTGGGGAGCAGTACTTC
J: TRBJ2-1; V: TRBV28; size: .; D: TRBD1; CDR3: CASFRDRSFNEQFF; DNA: TGTGCCAGCTTCCGGGACAGGAGCTTCAATGAGCAGTTCTTC
J: TRBJ1-1; V: TRBV18; size: .; D: .; CDR3: CASSSNDGGTEAFF; DNA: TGTGCCAGCTCATCGAATGACGGGGGGACTGAAGCTTTCTTT
J: TRBJ2-7; V: TRBV25-1; size: .; D: TRBD1; CDR3: CASTTGGMYEQYF; DNA: TGTGCCAGCACGACAGGGGGCATGTACGAGCAGTACTTC
J: TRBJ1-1; V: TRBV9; size: .; D: .; CDR3: CASSRTDTEAFF; DNA: TGTGCCAGCAGCAGGACAGACACTGAAGCTTTCTTT
J: TRBJ1-2; V: TRBV6-4; size: .; D: .; CDR3: CASSAPDVYGYTF; DNA: TGTGCCAGCAGCGCACCAGATGTCTATGGCTACACCTTC
J: TRBJ2-1; V: TRBV7-2; size: .; D: TRBD2; CDR3: CASSLVASGGIERNEQFF; DNA: TGTGCCAGCAGCTTAGTTGCTAGCGGTGGCATAGAGCGAAATGAGCAGTTCTTC
J: TRBJ2-1; V: TRBV5-8; size: .; D: .; CDR3: CASSLVLSFF; DNA: TGTGCCAGCAGCTTGGTTTTGTCTTTCTTC
J: TRBJ2-3; V: TRBV5-1; size: .; D: TRBD2; CDR3: CASSLKSSGGPTDTQYF; DNA: TGCGCCAGCAGCTTGAAGTCTAGCGGGGGGCCCACAGATACGCAGTATTTT
J: TRBJ2-7; V: TRBV7-8; size: few; D: TRBD1; CDR3: CASRATGTGTYEQYF; DNA: TGTGCCAGCAGGGCTACCGGGACAGGAACCTACGAGCAGTACTTC
J: TRBJ1-2; V: TRBV2; size: once; D: .; CDR3: CASSVRQVSDGYTF; DNA: TGTGCCAGCAGTGTACGACAGGTGTCGGATGGCTACACCTTC
J: TRBJ2-1; V: TRBV5-1; size: .; D: .; CDR3: CASSSPVINNEQFF; DNA: TGCGCCAGCAGCTCTCCGGTTATAAACAATGAGCAGTTCTTC
J: TRBJ2-3; V: TRBV6-5; size: .; D: .; CDR3: CASSYSPGNTQYF; DNA: TGTGCCAGCAGTTACTCTCCGGGAAATACGCAGTATTTT
J: TRBJ2-1; V: TRBV19; size: .; D: TRBD2; CDR3: CASSIVETSTVRSDEQFF; DNA: TGTGCCAGTAGTATAGTTGAGACTAGCACCGTGAGGAGCGATGAGCAGTTCTTC
J: TRBJ1-1; V: TRBV27; size: .; D: .; CDR3: CASRSSGNTEAFF; DNA: TGTGCCAGCAGATCCTCAGGAAACACTGAAGCTTTCTTT
J: TRBJ2-1; V: TRBV3-1/TRBV3-2; size: .; D: TRBD1; CDR3: CASSQDRARQFF; DNA: TGTGCCAGCAGCCAGGACAGGGCGAGACAGTTCTTC
J: TRBJ2-1; V: TRBV4-3; size: once; D: .; CDR3: CASSADSNNEQFF; DNA: TGCGCCAGCAGCGCTGACAGCAACAATGAGCAGTTCTTC
J: TRBJ2-7; V: TRBV28; size: few; D: .; CDR3: CASSLTYEQYF; DNA: TGTGCCAGCAGCCTTACCTACGAGCAGTACTTC
J: TRBJ1-1; V: TRBV7-9; size: .; D: .; CDR3: CASSLIAGNTEAFF; DNA: TGTGCCAGCAGCTTGATCGCCGGGAACACTGAAGCTTTCTTT
J: TRBJ1-1; V: TRBV11-3; size: .; D: TRBD1; CDR3: CASSPRTGNTEAFF; DNA: TGTGCCAGCAGCCCTAGGACAGGCAACACTGAAGCTTTCTTT
J: TRBJ2-1; V: TRBV7-9; size: .; D: TRBD2; CDR3: CASSLLAGYNEQFF; DNA: TGTGCCAGCAGCTTACTAGCGGGGTACAATGAGCAGTTCTTC
J: TRBJ1-3; V: TRBV7-2; size: .; D: TRBD1; CDR3: CASSPDRAGGNTIYF; DNA: TGTGCCAGCAGCCCCGACAGGGCCGGTGGAAACACCATATATTTT
J: TRBJ2-7; V: TRBV19; size: .; D: .; CDR3: CASSIEEPDRPYEQYF; DNA: TGTGCCAGTAGTATAGAGGAACCCGACAGGCCCTACGAGCAGTACTTC
J: TRBJ1-5; V: TRBV6-5; size: .; D: .; CDR3: CASSENRINQPQHF; DNA: TGTGCCAGCAGCGAGAACAGAATCAATCAGCCCCAGCATTTT
J: TRBJ1-2; V: TRBV4-3; size: few; D: .; CDR3: CASSQDLQLDGYTF; DNA: TGCGCCAGCAGCCAAGATCTACAGTTAGATGGCTACACCTTC
J: TRBJ1-1; V: TRBV3-1/TRBV3-2; size: .; D: .; CDR3: CASSHERPGDRRLEAFF; DNA: TGTGCCAGCAGCCACGAACGCCCGGGCGACAGGCGCCTTGAAGCTTTCTTT
J: TRBJ2-7; V: TRBV11-2; size: .; D: .; CDR3: CASSPPGVYEQYF; DNA: TGTGCCAGCAGCCCACCGGGGGTTTACGAGCAGTACTTC
J: TRBJ2-3; V: TRBV7-2; size: .; D: .; CDR3: CASSPTLGGTQYF; DNA: TGTGCCAGCAGCCCGACTTTGGGGGGTACGCAGTATTTT
J: TRBJ2-1; V: TRBV7-3; size: .; D: .; CDR3: CASSLTTYNEQFF; DNA: TGTGCCAGCAGCTTAACTACTTACAATGAGCAGTTCTTC
J: TRBJ2-1; V: TRBV6-2/TRBV6-3; size: .; D: TRBD2; CDR3: CASSERGLLGVGEQFF; DNA: TGTGCCAGCAGTGAGAGGGGACTATTAGGGGTCGGTGAGCAGTTCTTC
J: TRBJ2-1; V: TRBV4-3; size: .; D: TRBD2; CDR3: CASSQDLGLAGSYNEQFF; DNA: TGCGCCAGCAGCCAAGATTTAGGGCTAGCGGGGTCCTACAATGAGCAGTTCTTC
J: TRBJ2-2; V: TRBV19; size: .; D: TRBD2; CDR3: CASSMVGTRRGELFF; DNA: TGTGCCAGTAGTATGGTGGGGACTAGGCGGGGGGAGCTGTTTTTT
J: TRBJ1-1; V: TRBV7-3; size: once; D: TRBD1; CDR3: CASSSYRGAEAFF; DNA: TGTGCCAGCAGCTCTTACAGGGGGGCTGAAGCTTTCTTT